This T cell receptor (beta chain) comes out of a study of blood T cell repertoires in COVID-19. Background on the study: The analysed material was cDNA or gDNA that came from T cells, B-cell-depleted T cells, or PBMCs.

This clone occurred once. Authors' methods: Cell counts per sample came from amplifying reference gene primers. The repertoire was sequenced with immunoSEQ multiplex PCR; TCRdb's copy has only in-frame clones and lacks some. D and trimming were read from the DNA, whereas the V and J calls and clone size are those reported in that table. This sample yields approximately 120,000 clones, of which over 60% are seen a single time; 37% belongs to the top ten. The CDR3 is 15 residues long. The germline gives CDR1 SGHRS, CDR2 YFSETQ. V shed 5 bases, J shed 4 bases, and the junction held 10 bases outside the gene matches.

Sequenced sample: peripheral blood. The TCR comes from a middle-aged man with active or convalescent COVID-19. V usage is TRBV5-1 and J usage is TRBJ2-7; the match to TRBD1 covers 9 bases. The CDR3 loop is CASSTAGTGKYEQYF. The CDR3 DNA is TGCGCCAGCAGTACAGCCGGGACAGGGAAGTACGAGCAGTACTTC.